The 23 T cell receptor beta chains below all came from one sample that was sequenced in a study of human T cells and chemical hapten exposure. Stated time point: pre-sensitization, week 0. This sample's treatment: therapeutic diphenylcyclopropenone sensitization with weekly scalp DPC. TCRdb reprocessed the RACE reads with MiXCR, giving one entry per CDR3 protein. The data hold approximately 320,000 distinct CDR3 sequences, with over 5% observed a single time. The specimen comprised whole blood, sampled in connection with sensitization to the hapten diphenylcyclopropenone (DPC). These receptor sequences come from a woman between 18 and 29 years old with alopecia areata. Some clones in this sample may be carry-over from other donors' samples.

The gene calls are TRBV7-3 and TRBJ2-1; 11 nucleotides align to TRBD2. V shed 1 base, J shed 0 bases, and the junction held 2 bases outside the gene matches. The germline V gene has CDR1 SGHTA and CDR2 FQGTGA. This CDR3 is built from 17 residues. CDR3 sequence reads: CASSLIAGGSSYNEQFF. The CDR3, as DNA: TGTGCCAGCAGCTTAATAGCGGGGGGGAGCTCCTACAATGAGCAGTTCTTC.

This clonotype has just a few counts. The chain links TRBV5-6 to TRBJ2-3, with TRBD2 as a possible D gene (5 bases). This CDR3 comprises 15 residues. Trimming shortened V by 4 bases and J by 1 base, and 13 bases separated the two germline ends. Germline V gene sequence: CDR1 SGHDT, CDR2 YYEEEE. The DNA of the CDR3 is TGTGCCAGCAGCCCCGTCGGGGATCGCACAGATACGCAGTATTTT. This codes for CASSPVGDRTDTQYF.

This clonotype was found many times. The chain employs TRBV5-1 and TRBJ1-1; tentative D call: TRBD1 (5 bases). The V gene's germline CDR1 is SGHRS and CDR2 YFSETQ. The CDR3 has 14 amino acids. V was trimmed by 2 bases and J by 1 base, leaving 9 bases between them. Here the CDR3 DNA reads TGCGCCAGCAGCTTACAGGTACCGAACACTGAAGCTTTCTTT. Translating it yields CASSLQVPNTEAFF.

The chain combines TRBV6-2 or TRBV6-3 with TRBJ2-6; TRBD1 aligns across 8 bases. The germline gives CDR1 MNHEY, CDR2 SVGEGT. The CDR3 has 17 residues. Germline trimming cut 5 bases from V and 0 bases from J; bases unmatched to any gene: 6. The CDR3 loop is CASSDPGQASGANVLTF. The CDR3 region has the DNA TGTGCCAGCAGTGATCCGGGACAGGCCTCTGGGGCCAACGTCCTGACTTTC.

This clonotype was counted ten times or more. The chain uses TRBV20-1 and TRBJ1-5; 7 bases map to TRBD1. The trim removed 1 base at V and 2 bases at J, leaving 2 bases unmatched. CDR1 and CDR2 from the germline V gene are DFQATT and SNEGSKA (reference sequence). The CDR3 length is 14 residues. CDR3: CSARADRGNQPQHF. The CDR3 bases are TGCAGTGCTAGAGCCGACAGGGGCAATCAGCCCCAGCATTTT.

The table lists this clonotype with a few counts. The chain combines TRBV6-5 with TRBJ1-2; TRBD1 aligns across 9 bases. The length of the CDR3 is 13 residues. V dropped 3 bases and J dropped 7; count of bases not matched to a gene: 3. Germline V gene lookup returns CDR1 MNHEY and CDR2 SVGAGI. CDR3 in amino acids: CASSYGQGFGYTF. As DNA, the CDR3 is TGTGCCAGCAGTTATGGACAGGGGTTTGGCTACACCTTC.

This clonotype was counted between two and nine times. V gene TRBV18 combines with J gene TRBJ2-3; D gene ambiguous. The CDR3 extends over 17 amino acids. CDR1 is KGHSH and CDR2 is LQKENI in the germline V gene. V lost 3 bases to trimming and J lost 3 bases, with 19 bases between them. The CDR3 spells CASSPPRYRVQTDTQYF. In DNA, the CDR3 is TGTGCCAGCTCACCTCCACGTTACCGCGTACAAACAGATACGCAGTATTTT.

The rearrangement joins TRBV6-6 to TRBJ2-5, with D unclear. The ends were cut back, 5 bases at V and 4 bases at J, with 5 bases in the middle. This CDR3 spans 11 amino acids. Germline-derived CDR1 and CDR2 are MNHNY and SVGAGI (reference sequence). The CDR3 loop is CASSGVETQYF. The CDR3 nucleotides are TGTGCCAGCAGTGGGGTAGAGACCCAGTACTTC.

The sample holds a few counts of this clonotype. The V gene is TRBV2, the J gene TRBJ1-1; D gene uncertain. Germline values: CDR1 SNHLY, CDR2 FYNNEI. V was trimmed by 7 bases and J by 4 bases, leaving 16 bases between them. The CDR3 runs to 14 residues. The CDR3 DNA reads TGTGCCAGCAATCGAAGAGGGTTAATCACTGAAGCTTTCTTT. Encoded protein: CASNRRGLITEAFF.

This clonotype was recorded a few times. The rearrangement links TRBV5-1 to TRBJ2-7; 8 bases map to TRBD1. V lost 0 bases, J lost 5 bases, and 10 bases stayed unmatched. The CDR3 totals 16 residues. Germline V lookup: CDR1 SGHRS, CDR2 YFSETQ. For the CDR3, the DNA is TGCGCCAGCAGCTTGGCCAAAACAGGGGGTAACGACGAGCAGTACTTC. It encodes CASSLAKTGGNDEQYF.

This clonotype was seen ten or more times. The chain uses TRBV4-3 and TRBJ2-3; the D gene could be TRBD1 or TRBD2 (5 bases each). The CDR3 sequence is 12 residues long. Between the trimmed V and J ends, which lost 1 base and 11 bases, there was a span of 10 bases. Germline V gene lookup returns CDR1 LGHNA and CDR2 YSLEER. The CDR3: CASSQVGAGQYF. Here the CDR3 DNA reads TGCGCCAGCAGCCAAGTCGGGGCAGGGCAGTATTTT.

The rearrangement links TRBV23-1 to TRBJ2-3; TRBD2 matches at 15 bases. TRBV23-1 counts as an open reading frame of uncertain function. V shed 2 bases and J 0 bases; nucleotides not matched to a gene: 6. CDR3 size: 19 residues. CDR3 sequence (DNA): TGCGCCAGCAGTCAACCGGGACTAGCGGGGGGCCCTAGCACAGATACGCAGTATTTT. Its translation: CASSQPGLAGGPSTDTQYF.

This clonotype was picked up a small number of times. The chain uses TRBV5-1 and TRBJ2-3, with D possibly matching TRBD2 (5 bases). The CDR3 length is 15 residues. Germline loops: CDR1 SGHRS, CDR2 YFSETQ. V was trimmed by 1 base and J by 0 bases, leaving 9 bases between them. The CDR3 here is CASSLNGGSTDTQYF. The CDR3 bases are TGCGCCAGCAGCTTGAATGGAGGAAGCACAGATACGCAGTATTTT.

J is TRBJ2-1 and V is TRBV5-5; D is unresolved. The CDR3 extends over 12 amino acids. With 4 bases removed from V and 4 bases from J, the gap between germline ends came to 6 bases. Germline CDR1 is SGHKS and CDR2 is YYEKEE (reference sequence). The CDR3 is CASSPFYNEQFF. CDR3 nucleotide sequence: TGTGCCAGCAGCCCCTTTTACAATGAGCAGTTCTTC.

In this sample, this clonotype turned up a few times. The chain recombines TRBV11-1 with TRBJ2-3; a weak D match, TRBD2 (6 bases). Germline V lookup: CDR1 SGHAT, CDR2 FQDESV (reference sequence). The CDR3 runs to 14 residues. Trimming took off 3 bases at V and 2 bases at J, with 9 bases between the two ends. CDR3 DNA sequence: TGTGCCAGCAGCTTCCGGCGGGACACAGATACGCAGTATTTT. Its translation is CASSFRRDTDTQYF.

This clonotype was seen more than once but under ten times. The V and J genes are TRBV7-2 and TRBJ1-3, with 8 bases lining up with TRBD1. J was trimmed by 4 bases and V by 4 bases; bases with no gene match: 3. Looked up from germline, CDR1 is SGHTA and CDR2 is FQGNSA. CDR3 length: 14 residues. The CDR3 DNA is TGTGCCAGCAGCTCCGGGACAGGCGGAAACACCATATATTTT. Amino acid sequence: CASSSGTGGNTIYF.

In this sample, this clonotype turned up many times. The V gene is TRBV6-2 or TRBV6-3, the J gene TRBJ2-2; TRBD2 agrees at 7 bases. The length of the CDR3 is 16 residues. V gave up 6 bases and J gave up 4 bases; unmatched junction bases: 11. Germline V lookup: CDR1 MNHEY, CDR2 SVGEGT. The CDR3 spells CASRGGGVFGTGELFF. The CDR3 DNA is TGTGCCAGCAGAGGCGGGGGTGTATTCGGCACCGGGGAGCTGTTTTTT.

This clonotype has more than one count but fewer than ten. This chain joins TRBV20-1 and TRBJ2-1, with 7 bases identical to TRBD2. The germline V gene encodes CDR1 DFQATT and CDR2 SNEGSKA (reference sequence). The CDR3 consists of 14 residues. DNA of the CDR3: TGCAGCGCAGACGGGGGGAGCTCCTACAATGAGCAGTTCTTC. Protein: CSADGGSSYNEQFF.

This clonotype was recorded a few times. The rearrangement links TRBV6-2 or TRBV6-3 to TRBJ1-1; tentative D call: TRBD1 (5 bases). The CDR3 sequence is 11 residues long. The V and J ends lost 8 bases and 7 bases respectively, with 11 bases between them. CDR1 is MNHEY, CDR2 SVGEGT, per germline. This CDR3 is CASRDLFEAFF. In DNA, the CDR3 is TGTGCCAGCCGGGACCTATTTGAAGCTTTCTTT.

The table lists this clonotype with a few counts. V usage is TRBV24-1 and J usage is TRBJ1-1; D gene ambiguous. The CDR3 covers 13 residues. V was clipped by 4 bases and J by 4 bases, with 9 bases between them. The germline V gene encodes CDR1 KGHDR and CDR2 SFDVKD. The CDR3 sequence is CATSEEEGTEAFF. CDR3 in DNA: TGTGCCACCAGTGAAGAGGAAGGCACTGAAGCTTTCTTT.

This clonotype was observed at least ten times. J is TRBJ2-3 and V is TRBV4-3; tentative D call: TRBD1 (5 bases). Germline V CDR1 and CDR2: LGHNA, YSLEER. The CDR3 length is 16 residues. Trimming removed 0 bases at V and 4 bases at J, with 14 bases between. The CDR3 DNA sequence: TGCGCCAGCAGCCAAGATATGGCTCTAGGGGCAGATACGCAGTATTTT. Translation gives CASSQDMALGADTQYF.

V usage is TRBV3-1 and J usage is TRBJ2-2, with unresolved D. The CDR3 contains 18 residues. V lost 4 bases and J 4 bases, leaving 22 bases between the germline ends. Per germline, CDR1 LGHDT and CDR2 YNNKEL (reference sequence). This chain's CDR3 is CASSPIFDTHGVTGELFF. CDR3 coding DNA: TGTGCCAGCAGCCCTATTTTTGACACCCATGGGGTCACCGGGGAGCTGTTTTTT.

This clonotype has a count of ten or more. The chain joins TRBV29-1 to TRBJ1-2; a weak D match, TRBD1 (6 bases). V lost 6 bases and J lost 5, with 19 bases in between. CDR3 length: 14 residues. Germline V gene lookup returns CDR1 SQVTM and CDR2 ANQGSEA. CDR3 DNA: TGCAGCGTCGATCCCAGGGGCATCGGTTATGGCTACACCTTC. This sequence encodes CSVDPRGIGYGYTF.